This entry lists 6 T cell receptor beta chains sequenced from one sample in a study of CD4+ T cells in melanoma. Assay: immunoSEQ multiplex PCR; the TCRdb copy retains only in-frame clones and omits some. The profile shows 7,500 to 10,000 clones, over 70% of them singletons. Sequences were obtained from cells from a culture (not recorded whether cultured in vitro). These TCRs come from a human donor with melanoma.

This clone has more than one count but fewer than ten. V usage is TRBV7-6 and J usage is TRBJ2-1, with 15 positions matching TRBD2. Germline-derived CDR1 and CDR2 are SGHVS and FNYEAQ. With 3 bases clipped from V and 0 bases from J, the junction kept 3 bases outside the gene matches. The CDR3 extends over 18 amino acids. The chain's CDR3 is CASSFGLAGGLSYNEQFF. CDR3 DNA sequence: TGTGCCAGCAGCTTTGGACTAGCGGGGGGGCTCTCCTACAATGAGCAGTTCTTC.

The chain combines TRBV3-1 (or the pseudogene TRBV3-2) with TRBJ1-2, with 8 bases matching TRBD1. The CDR3 is 13 amino acids. V shed 4 bases and J 8 bases; nucleotides not matched to a gene: 6. Germline V gives CDR1 LGHDT, CDR2 YNNKEL (reference sequence). In nucleotides, the CDR3 is TGTGCCAGCAGCCCGCAGGGGGCGAGGGGCTACACCTTC. Translation gives CASSPQGARGYTF.

V and J are TRBV3-1 (or the pseudogene TRBV3-2) and TRBJ2-7, with D perhaps TRBD1 (7 bases). V lost 5 bases to trimming and J lost 4 bases, with 18 bases between them. The V gene's germline CDR1 is LGHDT and CDR2 YNNKEL (reference sequence). The CDR3 loop spans 15 amino acids. CDR3 sequence (DNA): TGTGCCAGCAGCGGAGGGGGCATGGGGGCTTACGAGCAGTACTTC. Its protein is CASSGGGMGAYEQYF.

The rearrangement uses TRBV19 and TRBJ1-2; the D gene is possibly TRBD1 (6 bases). Trimming removed 4 bases from V and 1 base from J, with 10 bases in between. Germline loops: CDR1 LNHDA, CDR2 SQIVND (reference sequence). The CDR3 covers 14 residues. DNA for the CDR3: TGTGCCAGTAGTAGACAGGTCCTTAACTATGGCTACACCTTC. Its translation is CASSRQVLNYGYTF.

The CDR3 here is CASCSGGSSYEQYF. For the CDR3, the DNA is TGTGCCAGTTGTAGCGGGGGCAGCTCCTACGAGCAGTACTTC. The rearrangement joins TRBV27 to TRBJ2-7, with 9 nucleotides matching TRBD2. This CDR3 is built from 14 residues. V trimming: 9 bases; J trimming: 0 bases; junction bases outside the gene matches: 6. Germline V gives CDR1 MNHEY, CDR2 SMNVEV (reference sequence).

J is TRBJ2-7 and V is TRBV18, with unresolved D. The CDR3 has 14 amino acids. V gave up 0 bases and J gave up 4 bases, with 10 bases separating them. Germline lookup yields CDR1 KGHSH and CDR2 LQKENI. The CDR3 loop reads CASSPPTDKYEQYF. The CDR3 coding sequence is TGTGCCAGCTCACCACCTACCGACAAATACGAGCAGTACTTC.